Below, one T cell receptor beta chain is given with its context. Its antigen is unknown. The junction and the germline gene differ at one end; a read error may be behind it. The data are from a study of vaccination and CD4 T cells after COVID-19. Study in general: The stimulating agents, overlapping spike peptides, came from SARS-CoV-2, HCoV-NL63, HCoV-OC43 and HCoV-229E. Overall study results and limits: SARS-CoV-2-reactive clonotypes rose nonsignificantly, with the median going from 21 to 38.

The Oncomine TCR Beta short-read assay was applied to DNA of cultured CD4+ T cells. The template was genomic DNA from cultured CD4+ T cells. MiXCR, applied by TCRdb to the PCR reads, yields one record per CDR3 protein. The data hold under 15,000 distinct CDR3 sequences, with around two fifths observed a single time. The sample's treatment: roughly 10-day PBMC culture with coronavirus spike peptide pools or control peptides (ViraFEST assay). Peptide pools at 7.5 to 10 ug/ml, together with roughly 10 IU/ml IL-2, were added to cultures of around 2.2 million PBMCs per well. CDR1 MDHEN and CDR2 SYDVKM come from the germline V gene. This CDR3 region has 11 residues.

This sequence was found in a human donor who had recovered from COVID-19. Sequencing was carried out using CD4+ T cells from blood, cultured in vitro. V and J are TRBV28 and TRBJ2-4; maybe TRBD1 (6 bases). The CDR3 nucleotides read TGTGCCAGCAGTAAACAGGGTACACCTCTCTTC. This encodes CASSKQGTPLF.